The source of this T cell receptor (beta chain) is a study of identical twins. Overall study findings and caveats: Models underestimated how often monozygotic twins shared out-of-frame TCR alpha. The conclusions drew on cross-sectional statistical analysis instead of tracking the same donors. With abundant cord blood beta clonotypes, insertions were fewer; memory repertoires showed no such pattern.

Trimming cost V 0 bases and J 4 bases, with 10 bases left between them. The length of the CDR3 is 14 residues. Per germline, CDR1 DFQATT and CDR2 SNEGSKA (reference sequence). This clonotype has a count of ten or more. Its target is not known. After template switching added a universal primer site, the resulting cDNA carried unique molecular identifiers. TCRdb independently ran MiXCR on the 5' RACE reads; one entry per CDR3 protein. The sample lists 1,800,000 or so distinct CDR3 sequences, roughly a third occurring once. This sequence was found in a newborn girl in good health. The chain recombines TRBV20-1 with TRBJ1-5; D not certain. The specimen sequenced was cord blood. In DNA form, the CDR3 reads TGCAGTGCTAGAGATCCCGGAGGAAATCAGCCCCAGCATTTT. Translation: CSARDPGGNQPQHF.